Following are 16 T cell receptor beta chains from one sample sequenced in a study of T cells after somatic rescue of genetic block. Data came from immunoSEQ multiplex PCR; TCRdb stores just in-frame clones and leaves some out. Here the sample spans about 7,000 clones, approximately 81% being singletons. The sequencing input was peripheral blood mononuclear cells (PBMCs). All receptors derive from a boy younger than 18.

The chain links TRBV29-1 to TRBJ2-4; D not certain. The CDR3 runs 13 residues. V was shortened by 3 bases and J by 1 base, with 7 bases between the two germline ends. The germline CDR1 and CDR2 sequences are SQVTM and ANQGSEA. DNA for the CDR3: TGCAGCGTTGAGGTGGGGGCCAAAAACATTCAGTACTTC. Protein product: CSVEVGAKNIQYF.

This chain uses TRBV29-1 with TRBJ1-1; weak D call: TRBD1 (6 bases). From germline, CDR1 is SQVTM and CDR2 ANQGSEA. The CDR3 is 12 amino acids. Trimming pared 4 bases from V and 5 bases from J, leaving 11 bases between. Written as DNA, the CDR3 is TGCAGCGTTGGGCAGGGGCGGACTGAAGCTTTCTTT. Translated, it gives CSVGQGRTEAFF.

The chain combines TRBV11-2 with TRBJ2-5; D might be TRBD2 (5 bases). Deletions cut 1 base from V and 9 bases from J, with 12 bases between. Germline V gene lookup returns CDR1 SGHAT and CDR2 FQNNGV. This CDR3 is built from 13 residues. The CDR3 DNA is TGTGCCAGCAGCTTAGTCGCCCTCGGGGCCCAGTACTTC. This sequence encodes CASSLVALGAQYF.

The chain links TRBV2 to TRBJ1-1; weak D call: TRBD1 (6 bases). V was cut by 4 bases and J by 5 bases, with 8 bases left in between. The CDR3 contains 12 residues. CDR1 is SNHLY and CDR2 is FYNNEI in the germline V gene. CDR3 nucleotides: TGTGCCAGCAGTGGACAGGCGACTGAAGCTTTCTTT. It encodes CASSGQATEAFF.

The J gene is TRBJ2-1, the V gene TRBV29-1, with no clear D. V lost 7 bases and J lost 5, with 15 bases in between. Germline values: CDR1 SQVTM, CDR2 ANQGSEA. The CDR3 loop spans 13 amino acids. CDR3 in amino acids: CSATHYINNEQFF. CDR3 coding DNA: TGCAGCGCTACACACTATATCAACAATGAGCAGTTCTTC.

The chain has TRBV25-1 and TRBJ2-1, with D possibly TRBD2 on 5 matching bases. The CDR3 runs 13 residues. V lost 3 bases to trimming and J lost 6 bases, with 9 bases between them. Germline assignment: CDR1 MGHDK and CDR2 SYGVNS. CDR3: CASSDGDINEQFF. CDR3 DNA: TGTGCCAGCAGTGACGGGGATATCAATGAGCAGTTCTTC.

The sample holds a few counts of this clone. The V and J genes are TRBV2 and TRBJ1-1; no firm D call. Germline loops: CDR1 SNHLY, CDR2 FYNNEI. The CDR3 runs 13 residues. V shed 4 bases and J shed 4 bases, with 10 bases lying between them. CDR3 in DNA: TGTGCCAGCAGTGTCTATGGGTCCACTGAAGCTTTCTTT. Its protein is CASSVYGSTEAFF.

The chain has TRBV7-2 and TRBJ2-1, with D possibly matching TRBD1 (6 bases). With 2 bases removed from V and 12 bases from J, the gap between germline ends came to 11 bases. Germline V lookup: CDR1 SGHTA, CDR2 FQGNSA. This CDR3 region has 12 residues. Here the CDR3 reads CASSLIGGWQFF. In DNA form, the CDR3 reads TGTGCCAGCAGCTTAATAGGGGGTTGGCAGTTCTTC. The variable domain in full, with the rest retrieved from reference TRBV7-2 and TRBJ2-1, is GAGVSQSPSNKVTEKGKDVELRCDPISGHTALYWYRQSLGQGLEFLIYFQGNSAPDKSGLPSDRFSAERTGGSVSTLTIQRTQQEDSAVYLCASSLIGGWQFFGPGTRLTVL.

Worth noting for this clone: This may be a read error: a much more frequent sequence differs by one nucleotide. The chain combines TRBV5-4 with TRBJ2-3; TRBD2 agrees at 8 bases. The CDR3 is 17 residues long. V trimming: 3 bases; J trimming: 3 bases; junction bases outside the gene matches: 12. The germline gives CDR1 SGHNT, CDR2 YYREEE (reference sequence). The CDR3 region has the DNA TGTGCCAGCAGCTGGGGACTAGTGGGACCTAAGACAGATACGCAGTATTTT. Its translation is CASSWGLVGPKTDTQYF.

This chain connects TRBV10-3 to TRBJ2-3; possibly TRBD2 for D (7 bases). Trimming cost V 10 bases and J 0 bases, with 11 bases left between them. The CDR3 is made up of 13 amino acids. CDR1 and CDR2 from the germline V gene are ENHRY and SYGVKD. CDR3 nucleotides: TGTGCCACCGGGGGGACAAGCACAGATACGCAGTATTTT. Encoded protein: CATGGTSTDTQYF.

This chain's CDR3 is CASSYPGSGTHFSYNEQFF. The CDR3, as DNA: TGTGCCAGCAGCTATCCAGGAAGCGGGACCCACTTCTCCTACAATGAGCAGTTCTTC. The gene calls are TRBV7-6 and TRBJ2-1; 7 nucleotides agree with TRBD2. This CDR3 is 19 amino acids long. Losses at the gene ends were 4 bases for V and 0 bases for J; bases not matched to a gene: 15. The germline V gene has CDR1 SGHVS and CDR2 FNYEAQ.

The chain combines TRBV14 with TRBJ2-5, with 8 bases aligning to TRBD2. V was pared by 0 bases and J by 2 bases, with 11 bases of the junction left unmatched. The CDR3 is 18 amino acids. Germline V gene lookup returns CDR1 SGHDN and CDR2 FVKESK. The CDR3 here is CASSQDARLASLQETQYF. As DNA, the CDR3 is TGTGCCAGCAGCCAAGATGCGCGACTAGCGAGCCTACAAGAGACCCAGTACTTC.

The chain recombines TRBV13 with TRBJ1-4, with D possibly matching TRBD1 (6 bases). Deletions cut 4 bases from V and 8 bases from J, with 14 bases between. The CDR3 extends over 14 amino acids. Germline lookup yields CDR1 PRHDT and CDR2 FYEKMQ (reference sequence). CDR3 DNA sequence: TGTGCCAGCAGCTCCGAGGGGGGGGTGGAAAAACTGTTTTTT. It is translated as CASSSEGGVEKLFF.

This chain joins TRBV28 and TRBJ1-5, with D perhaps TRBD1 (5 bases). The length of the CDR3 is 14 residues. Trimming took 4 bases from V and 5 from J, leaving 12 bases between them. Per germline, CDR1 MDHEN and CDR2 SYDVKM. The CDR3: CASSSAGYDQPQHF. The CDR3 region has the DNA TGTGCCAGCAGTTCTGCAGGGTATGATCAGCCCCAGCATTTT.

The chain employs TRBV19 and TRBJ2-2; D is uncertain. Germline assignment: CDR1 LNHDA and CDR2 SQIVND (reference sequence). The V gene lost 4 bases and the J gene lost 4 bases, with 10 bases spanning the gap. This CDR3 comprises 14 residues. The CDR3 sequence is CASSTSWGTGELFF. The CDR3 DNA sequence: TGTGCCAGTAGTACCTCCTGGGGCACCGGGGAGCTGTTTTTT.

J is TRBJ1-3 and V is TRBV28; 8 nucleotides align to TRBD1. Unmatched junction bases numbered 9, after V lost 5 bases and J lost 3 bases. This CDR3 contains 16 residues. CDR1 MDHEN and CDR2 SYDVKM come from the germline V gene. The CDR3 DNA follows: TGTGCCAGCAGTCCGTTGGACAGGGTCGATGGAAACACCATATATTTT. Protein: CASSPLDRVDGNTIYF. Combining the CDR3 with reference TRBV28 and TRBJ1-3 gives the whole variable domain DVKVTQSSRYLVKRTGEKVFLECVQDMDHENMFWYRQDPGLGLRLIYFSYDVKMKEKGDIPEGYSVSREKKERFSLILESASTNQTSMYLCASSPLDRVDGNTIYFGEGSWLTVV.